The entry that follows covers one T cell receptor beta chain sequence. Its specificity is unknown. The data are from a study of OX40 agonist ivuxolimab in advanced cancers. Findings and limits, study-wide: CD4+ and CD8+ blood T cells expanded clonally by week 6 at 0.1 to 3.0 mg/kg.

Repertoires were generated with immunoSEQ multiplex PCR, while TCRdb's copy carries only in-frame clones and drops some. This repertoire shows roughly 35,000 clones, about four fifths found once; its top ten account for over 1.2%. The V end was cut by 5 bases, the J end by 4 bases, with 14 bases between. Germline CDR1 MDHEN, CDR2 SYDVKM. The CDR3 extends over 15 amino acids. The chain joins TRBV28 to TRBJ2-2; tentatively, D is TRBD2 (6 bases). This TCR derives from an adult with an advanced solid tumor such as melanoma, head and neck, liver or kidney cancer. The sequences come from CD4+ or CD8+ T cells sorted from blood, collected in a trial of the OX40 agonist ivuxolimab. CDR3 protein: CASSVTGTFTGELFF. CDR3 nucleotides: TGTGCCAGCAGTGTAACCGGGACTTTCACCGGGGAGCTGTTTTTT.